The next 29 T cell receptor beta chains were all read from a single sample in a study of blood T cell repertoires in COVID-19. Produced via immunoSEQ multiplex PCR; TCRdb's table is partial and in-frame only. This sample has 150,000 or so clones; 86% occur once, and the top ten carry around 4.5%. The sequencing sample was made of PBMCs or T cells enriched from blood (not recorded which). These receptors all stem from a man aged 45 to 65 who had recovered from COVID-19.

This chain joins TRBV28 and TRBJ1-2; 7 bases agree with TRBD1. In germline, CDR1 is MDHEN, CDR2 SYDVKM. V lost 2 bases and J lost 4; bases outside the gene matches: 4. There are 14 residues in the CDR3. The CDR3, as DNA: TGTGCCAGCAGTTTAATTAACAGGGGCTATGGCTACACCTTC. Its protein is CASSLINRGYGYTF.

CDR3 DNA sequence: TGTGCCGGCGGACAGGGGAGGGAAGCTAACTATGGCTACACCTTC. Translation gives CAGGQGREANYGYTF. The chain is built from TRBV28 and TRBJ1-2; 9 bases are a match to TRBD1. V gave up 11 bases and J gave up 0 bases; unmatched junction bases: 10. CDR3 length: 15 residues. Germline-derived CDR1 and CDR2 are MDHEN and SYDVKM.

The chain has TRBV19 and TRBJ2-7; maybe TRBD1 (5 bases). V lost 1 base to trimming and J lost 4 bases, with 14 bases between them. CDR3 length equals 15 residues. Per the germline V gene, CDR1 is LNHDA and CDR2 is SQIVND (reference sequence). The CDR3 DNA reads TGTGCCAGTAGTATAGGCAGTAAAGGGGTTTACGAGCAGTACTTC. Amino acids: CASSIGSKGVYEQYF. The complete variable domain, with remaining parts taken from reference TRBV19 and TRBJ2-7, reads DGGITQSPKYLFRKEGQNVTLSCEQNLNHDAMYWYRQDPGQGLRLIYYSQIVNDFQKGDIAEGYSVSREKKESFPLTVTSAQKNPTAFYLCASSIGSKGVYEQYFGPGTRLTVT.

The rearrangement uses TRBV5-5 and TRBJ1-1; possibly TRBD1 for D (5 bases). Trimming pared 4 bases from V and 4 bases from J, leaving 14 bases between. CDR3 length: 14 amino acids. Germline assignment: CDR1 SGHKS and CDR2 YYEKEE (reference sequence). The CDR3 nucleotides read TGTGCCAGCAGCGGCAGGGTCCGTGGCACTGAAGCTTTCTTT. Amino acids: CASSGRVRGTEAFF.

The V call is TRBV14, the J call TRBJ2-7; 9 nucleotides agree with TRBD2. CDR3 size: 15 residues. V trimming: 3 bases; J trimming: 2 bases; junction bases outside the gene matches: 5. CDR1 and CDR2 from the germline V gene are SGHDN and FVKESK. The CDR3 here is CASSQAGGRAYEQYF. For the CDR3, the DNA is TGTGCCAGCAGCCAGGCGGGAGGGAGGGCCTACGAGCAGTACTTC.

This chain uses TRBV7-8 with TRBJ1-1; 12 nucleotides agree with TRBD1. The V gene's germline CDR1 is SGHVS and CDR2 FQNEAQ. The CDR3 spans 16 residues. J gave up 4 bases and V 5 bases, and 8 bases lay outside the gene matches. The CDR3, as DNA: TGTGCCAGCAGCCCGGGACAGGGGGCGAGGGGCACTGAAGCTTTCTTT. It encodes CASSPGQGARGTEAFF.

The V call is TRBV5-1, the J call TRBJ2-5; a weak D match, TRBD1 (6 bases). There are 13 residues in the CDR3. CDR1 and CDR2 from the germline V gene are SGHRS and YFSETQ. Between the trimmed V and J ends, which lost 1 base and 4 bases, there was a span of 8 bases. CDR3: CASSLTGRETQYF. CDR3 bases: TGCGCCAGCAGCTTGACAGGGCGAGAGACCCAGTACTTC.

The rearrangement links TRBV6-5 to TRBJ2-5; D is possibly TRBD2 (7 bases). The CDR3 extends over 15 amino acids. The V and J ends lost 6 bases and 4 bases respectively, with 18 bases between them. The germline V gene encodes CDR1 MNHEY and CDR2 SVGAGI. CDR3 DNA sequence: TGTGCCAGCAGCGCCGGAGGGGGGGGCCGAGAGACCCAGTACTTC. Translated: CASSAGGGGRETQYF.

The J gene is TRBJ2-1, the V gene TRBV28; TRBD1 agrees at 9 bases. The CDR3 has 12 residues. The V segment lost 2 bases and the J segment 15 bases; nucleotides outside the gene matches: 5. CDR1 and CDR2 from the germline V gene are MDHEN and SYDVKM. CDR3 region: CASSLRTGGPFF. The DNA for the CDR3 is TGTGCCAGCAGTTTACGCACAGGGGGCCCGTTCTTC. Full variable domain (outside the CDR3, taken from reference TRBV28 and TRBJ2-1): DVKVTQSSRYLVKRTGEKVFLECVQDMDHENMFWYRQDPGLGLRLIYFSYDVKMKEKGDIPEGYSVSREKKERFSLILESASTNQTSMYLCASSLRTGGPFFGPGTRLTVL.

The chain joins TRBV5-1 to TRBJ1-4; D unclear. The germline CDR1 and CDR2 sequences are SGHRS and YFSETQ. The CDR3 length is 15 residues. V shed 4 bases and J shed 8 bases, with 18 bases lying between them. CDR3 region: CASSASDPGYEKLFF. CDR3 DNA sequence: TGCGCCAGCAGCGCGTCGGATCCGGGTTACGAAAAACTGTTTTTT.

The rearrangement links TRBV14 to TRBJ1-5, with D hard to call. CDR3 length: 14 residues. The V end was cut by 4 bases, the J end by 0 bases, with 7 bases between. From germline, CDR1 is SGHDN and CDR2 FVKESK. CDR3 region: CASSPQYSNQPQHF. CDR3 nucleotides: TGTGCCAGCAGCCCGCAGTATAGCAATCAGCCCCAGCATTTT.

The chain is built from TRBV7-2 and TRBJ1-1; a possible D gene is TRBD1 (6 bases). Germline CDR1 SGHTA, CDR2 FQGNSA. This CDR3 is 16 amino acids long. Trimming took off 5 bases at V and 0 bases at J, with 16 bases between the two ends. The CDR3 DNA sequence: TGTGCCAGCAGCCCCACAGGGCAGGTCATGAACACTGAAGCTTTCTTT. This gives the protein CASSPTGQVMNTEAFF. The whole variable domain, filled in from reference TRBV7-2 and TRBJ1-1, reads GAGVSQSPSNKVTEKGKDVELRCDPISGHTALYWYRQSLGQGLEFLIYFQGNSAPDKSGLPSDRFSAERTGGSVSTLTIQRTQQEDSAVYLCASSPTGQVMNTEAFFGQGTRLTVV.

The CDR3 spells CASSYSEGLAVKQFF. CDR3 DNA: TGTGCCAGCAGTTACTCGGAGGGACTAGCGGTAAAGCAGTTCTTC. This rearrangement joins TRBV6-5 to TRBJ2-1; TRBD2 aligns across 11 bases. CDR3 length equals 15 residues. V lost 0 bases to trimming and J lost 11 bases; unmatched junction nucleotides: 6. Germline lookup yields CDR1 MNHEY and CDR2 SVGAGI.

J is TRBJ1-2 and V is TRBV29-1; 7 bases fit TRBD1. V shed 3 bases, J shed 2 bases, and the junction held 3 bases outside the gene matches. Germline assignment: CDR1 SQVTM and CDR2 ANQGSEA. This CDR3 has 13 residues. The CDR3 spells CSVDRDRNYGYTF. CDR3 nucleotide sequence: TGCAGCGTTGATAGGGACAGAAACTATGGCTACACCTTC.

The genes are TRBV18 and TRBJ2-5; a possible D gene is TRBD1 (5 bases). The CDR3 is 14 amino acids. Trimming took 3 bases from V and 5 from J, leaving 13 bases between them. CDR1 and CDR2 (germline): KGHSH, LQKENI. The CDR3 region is CASSPGAAVETQYF. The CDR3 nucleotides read TGTGCCAGCTCACCTGGGGCGGCAGTGGAGACCCAGTACTTC. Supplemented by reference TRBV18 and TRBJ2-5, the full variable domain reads NAGVMQNPRHLVRRRGQEARLRCSPMKGHSHVYWYRQLPEEGLKFMVYLQKENIIDESGMPKERFSAEFPKEGPSILRIQQVVRGDSAAYFCASSPGAAVETQYFGPGTRLLVL.

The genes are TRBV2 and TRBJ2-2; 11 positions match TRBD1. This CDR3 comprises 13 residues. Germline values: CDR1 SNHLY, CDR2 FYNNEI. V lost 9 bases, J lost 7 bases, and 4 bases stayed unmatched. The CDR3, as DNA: TGTGCCAGTACGGGACAGGGGGTCGGGGAGCTGTTTTTT. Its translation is CASTGQGVGELFF.

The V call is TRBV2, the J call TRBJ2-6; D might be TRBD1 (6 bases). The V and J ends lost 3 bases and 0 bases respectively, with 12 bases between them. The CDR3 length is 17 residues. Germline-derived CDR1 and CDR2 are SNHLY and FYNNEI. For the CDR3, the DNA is TGTGCCAGCAGTGAGCCAGGGGAACGCTCTGGGGCCAACGTCCTGACTTTC. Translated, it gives CASSEPGERSGANVLTF.

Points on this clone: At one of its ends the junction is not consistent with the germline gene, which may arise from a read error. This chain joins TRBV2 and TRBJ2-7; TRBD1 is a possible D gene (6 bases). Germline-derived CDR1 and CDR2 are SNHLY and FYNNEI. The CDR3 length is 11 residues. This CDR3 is CASRRDTTTPF. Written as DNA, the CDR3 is TGTGCCAGCAGGAGGGACACCACTACCCCCTTC.

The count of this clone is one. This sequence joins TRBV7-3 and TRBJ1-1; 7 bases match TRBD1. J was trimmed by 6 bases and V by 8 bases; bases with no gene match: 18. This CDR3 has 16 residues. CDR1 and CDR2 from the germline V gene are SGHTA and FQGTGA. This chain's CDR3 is CASGKQGGAQPAEAFF. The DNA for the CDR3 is TGTGCCAGCGGGAAGCAGGGGGGCGCCCAACCCGCTGAAGCTTTCTTT.

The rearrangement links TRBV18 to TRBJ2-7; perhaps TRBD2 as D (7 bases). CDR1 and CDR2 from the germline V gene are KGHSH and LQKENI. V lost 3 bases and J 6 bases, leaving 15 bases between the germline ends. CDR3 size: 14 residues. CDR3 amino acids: CASSPKGGGGEQYV. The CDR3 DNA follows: TGTGCCAGCTCACCGAAGGGAGGGGGGGGCGAGCAGTACGTC.

Here the CDR3 DNA reads TGCGCCAGCAGCTCGAGTGGGACAGGGAAATGGTATGGCTACACCTTC. It codes for CASSSSGTGKWYGYTF. The chain combines TRBV5-1 with TRBJ1-2; 9 bases are a match to TRBD1. In germline, CDR1 is SGHRS, CDR2 YFSETQ. The ends lost 3 bases at V and 5 bases at J; junction bases unmatched: 11. This CDR3 has 16 amino acids.

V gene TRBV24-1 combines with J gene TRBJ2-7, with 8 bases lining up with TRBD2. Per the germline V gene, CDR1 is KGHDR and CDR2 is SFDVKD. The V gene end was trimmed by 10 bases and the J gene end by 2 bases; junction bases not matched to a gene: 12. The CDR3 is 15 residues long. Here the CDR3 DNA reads TGTGCCACTAACTACTGGACTAGCTGCACCTACGAGCAGTACTTC. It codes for CATNYWTSCTYEQYF.

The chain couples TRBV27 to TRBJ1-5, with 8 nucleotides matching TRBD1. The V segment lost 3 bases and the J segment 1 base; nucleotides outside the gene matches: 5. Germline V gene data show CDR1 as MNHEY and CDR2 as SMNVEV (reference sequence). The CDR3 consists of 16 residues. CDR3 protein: CASSFAGGASNQPQHF. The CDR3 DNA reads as TGTGCCAGCAGTTTTGCAGGGGGCGCGAGCAATCAGCCCCAGCATTTT.

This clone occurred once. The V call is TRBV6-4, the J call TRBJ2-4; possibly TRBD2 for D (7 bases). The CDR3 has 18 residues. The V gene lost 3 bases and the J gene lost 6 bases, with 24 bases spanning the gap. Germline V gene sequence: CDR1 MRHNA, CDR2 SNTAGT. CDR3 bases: TGTGCCAGCAGTGATTTTCTTTCGGGGGGCGCTCGGAGAAACATTCAGTACTTC. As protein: CASSDFLSGGARRNIQYF.

In DNA, the CDR3 is TGTGCCAGCAGCGTAGCCGTGGGGGGAGATACGCAGTATTTT. It translates to CASSVAVGGDTQYF. This chain joins TRBV9 and TRBJ2-3, with D maybe TRBD2 (6 bases). The CDR3 length is 14 residues. Looked up from germline, CDR1 is SGDLS and CDR2 is YYNGEE. Deletions cut 0 bases from V and 5 bases from J, with 10 bases between.

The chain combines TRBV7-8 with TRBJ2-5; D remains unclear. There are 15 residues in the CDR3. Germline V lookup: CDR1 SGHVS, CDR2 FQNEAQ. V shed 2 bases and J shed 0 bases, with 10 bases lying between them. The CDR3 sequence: CASSLWATDQETQYF. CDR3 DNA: TGTGCCAGCAGCTTATGGGCGACGGACCAAGAGACCCAGTACTTC.

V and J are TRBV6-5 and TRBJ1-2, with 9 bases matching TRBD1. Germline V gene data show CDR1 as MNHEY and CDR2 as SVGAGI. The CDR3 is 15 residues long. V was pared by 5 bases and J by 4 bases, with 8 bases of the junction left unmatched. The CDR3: CASSPAGTGTYGYTF. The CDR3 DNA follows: TGTGCCAGCAGTCCCGCCGGGACAGGGACCTATGGCTACACCTTC.

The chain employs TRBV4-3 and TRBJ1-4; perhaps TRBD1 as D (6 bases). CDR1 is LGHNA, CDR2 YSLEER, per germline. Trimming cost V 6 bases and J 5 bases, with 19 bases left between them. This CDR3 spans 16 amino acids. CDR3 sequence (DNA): TGCGCCAGCAGATTACGGGGGGGCGGGAAGAATGAAAAACTGTTTTTT. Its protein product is CASRLRGGGKNEKLFF.

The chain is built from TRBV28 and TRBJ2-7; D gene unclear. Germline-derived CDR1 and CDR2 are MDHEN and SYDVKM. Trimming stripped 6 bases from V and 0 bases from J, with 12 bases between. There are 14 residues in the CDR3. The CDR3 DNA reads TGTGCCAGCAGCCCCCACACCCTCTCCTACGAGCAGTACGTC. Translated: CASSPHTLSYEQYV.